This TCR beta chain was obtained from a study of read filtering for tumor transcriptome and immune sequencing. Study details: Patients were about 17 male and 13 to 15 female, mean age around 66 years, range roughly 47 to 85. Per sample, TCR-region reads ranged about 4 to 10.27 million by IR-seq, roughly 80 to 1273 by RNA-seq.

Molecular barcoded adaptors covering alpha/delta and beta/gamma chains were used on around 370 ng RNA. TCRdb re-called the reads through MiXCR, storing one row per CDR3 protein. The sample shows some 120,000 distinct CDR3 sequences, 13% of them seen only once. This clonotype has just a few counts. Material: a population of CD138-negative cells sorted from bone marrow. The receptor's source is a donor aged 40 or older with multiple myeloma.

CDR3 loop: CASSPLRGNTGELFF. CDR3 in DNA: TGTGCCAGCAGTCCCTTACGGGGGAACACCGGGGAGCTGTTTTTT. The chain couples TRBV3-1 to TRBJ2-2; D is possibly TRBD2 (5 bases). V was pared by 6 bases and J by 1 base, with 12 bases between. Germline V gene sequence: CDR1 LGHDT, CDR2 YNNKEL (reference sequence). This CDR3 has 15 residues.